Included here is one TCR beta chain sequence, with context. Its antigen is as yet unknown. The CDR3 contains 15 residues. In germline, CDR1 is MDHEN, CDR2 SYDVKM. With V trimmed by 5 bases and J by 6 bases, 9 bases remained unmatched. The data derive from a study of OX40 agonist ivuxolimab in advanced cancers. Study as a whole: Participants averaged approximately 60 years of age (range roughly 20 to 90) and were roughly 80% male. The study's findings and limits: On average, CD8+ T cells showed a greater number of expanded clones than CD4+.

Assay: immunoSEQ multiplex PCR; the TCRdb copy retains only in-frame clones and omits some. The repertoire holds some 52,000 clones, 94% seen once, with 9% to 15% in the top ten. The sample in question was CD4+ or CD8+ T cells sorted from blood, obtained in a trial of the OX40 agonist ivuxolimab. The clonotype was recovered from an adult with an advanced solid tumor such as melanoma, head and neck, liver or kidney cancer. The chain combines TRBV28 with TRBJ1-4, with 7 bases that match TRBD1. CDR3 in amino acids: CASSPTGDEDEKLFF. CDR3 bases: TGTGCCAGCAGTCCTACAGGGGACGAGGATGAAAAACTGTTTTTT.